This entry features one TCR beta chain sequence. The length of the CDR3 is 12 residues. In germline, CDR1 is SGHAT, CDR2 FQNNGV. Trimming took off 10 bases at V and 3 bases at J, with 12 bases between the two ends. This sample stems from a study of blood T cells in healthy people across ages. Alongside a J-beta primer mix, a sample-barcoded 5' primer served in a second PCR lasting about 7 to 12 cycles. A single record per CDR3 protein comes from TCRdb applying MiXCR to the 5' RACE reads. The profile covers around 1,600,000 distinct CDR3 sequences, with roughly 43% appearing a single time and 4% taken by the ten largest.

The chain recombines TRBV11-2 with TRBJ1-2; D unclear. Sequences were obtained from blood. The receptor was isolated from a young woman in good health. Here the CDR3 reads CATRDKDYGYTF. The CDR3 bases are TGTGCCACCCGAGACAAAGACTATGGCTACACCTTC.